This is a list of T cell receptor beta chains from one sample in a study of CD8 T cells in Susac syndrome. Each CDR3 protein is one row after TCRdb ran MiXCR on the immunoSEQ multiplex PCR reads. The table has about 180,000 distinct CDR3 sequences, roughly 95% seen once. What was sequenced was CD4+ T cells from PBMCs. The receptor set was obtained from a human donor with Susac syndrome. CDR3s include the opening cysteine and the closing phenylalanine or tryptophan. D genes are given only for firm matches. Only some rows state a clone size, as once, few, many or a class for expanded clones.

V gene	clone size	D gene	J gene	CDR3 length	CDR3 protein	CDR3 DNA
TRBV29-1	.	.	TRBJ2-1	12	CSAKGRYNEQFF	TGCAGCGCAAAGGGAAGATACAATGAGCAGTTCTTC
TRBV9	.	.	TRBJ2-2	14	CASSVGMSPGELFF	TGTGCCAGCAGCGTTGGGATGTCCCCCGGGGAGCTGTTTTTT
TRBV5-1	once	.	TRBJ2-7	13	CASSDVSGDEQYF	TGCGCCAGCAGCGACGTCTCAGGAGACGAGCAGTACTTC
TRBV9	.	.	TRBJ2-6	17	CASSVGPTASGANVLTF	TGTGCCAGCAGCGTGGGACCGACGGCCTCTGGGGCCAACGTCCTGACTTTC
TRBV23-1	.	.	TRBJ1-2	15	CASSHRTEGNYGYTF	TGCGCCAGCAGTCACCGAACGGAGGGCAACTATGGCTACACCTTC
TRBV6-2/TRBV6-3	.	TRBD2	TRBJ2-1	14	CASSDPGLANEQFF	TGTGCCAGCAGCGACCCGGGACTAGCGAATGAGCAGTTCTTC
TRBV29-1	.	TRBD1	TRBJ1-1	11	CSGTGYTEAFF	TGCAGCGGGACAGGGTACACTGAAGCTTTCTTT
TRBV7-2	.	.	TRBJ2-3	13	CASSSMAADTQYF	TGTGCCAGCAGCTCAATGGCGGCAGATACGCAGTATTTT
TRBV12-3/TRBV12-4	.	TRBD1	TRBJ2-3	19	CASSLVIGSRGLYTDTQYF	TGTGCCAGCAGTTTAGTGATTGGGAGCAGGGGGCTATACACAGATACGCAGTATTTT
TRBV6-2/TRBV6-3	.	.	TRBJ2-7	13	CASRRLPGYEQYF	TGTGCCAGCAGACGCCTCCCAGGCTACGAGCAGTACTTC
TRBV30	.	.	TRBJ2-1	12	CAWSVGGIEQFF	TGTGCCTGGAGTGTAGGGGGGATTGAGCAGTTCTTC
TRBV30	.	TRBD1	TRBJ2-3	18	CAGVTGSSPASLTDTQYF	TGTGCCGGGGTGACAGGGAGTTCCCCCGCGAGCCTCACAGATACGCAGTATTTT
TRBV29-1	.	TRBD2	TRBJ2-1	13	CSVSSGGAYEQFF	TGCAGCGTTTCTAGCGGGGGGGCGTATGAGCAGTTCTTC
TRBV7-2	.	TRBD1	TRBJ1-2	16	CASSSGQGASFYGYTF	TGTGCCAGCAGCTCAGGACAGGGGGCTAGTTTCTATGGCTACACCTTC
TRBV29-1	.	.	TRBJ1-1	13	CSSTGTQFTEAFF	TGCAGCTCAACTGGGACACAATTTACTGAAGCTTTCTTT
TRBV7-9	once	.	TRBJ1-5	17	CASSLGQGPNVDQPQHF	TGTGCCAGCAGCTTAGGGCAGGGCCCAAACGTCGATCAGCCCCAGCATTTT